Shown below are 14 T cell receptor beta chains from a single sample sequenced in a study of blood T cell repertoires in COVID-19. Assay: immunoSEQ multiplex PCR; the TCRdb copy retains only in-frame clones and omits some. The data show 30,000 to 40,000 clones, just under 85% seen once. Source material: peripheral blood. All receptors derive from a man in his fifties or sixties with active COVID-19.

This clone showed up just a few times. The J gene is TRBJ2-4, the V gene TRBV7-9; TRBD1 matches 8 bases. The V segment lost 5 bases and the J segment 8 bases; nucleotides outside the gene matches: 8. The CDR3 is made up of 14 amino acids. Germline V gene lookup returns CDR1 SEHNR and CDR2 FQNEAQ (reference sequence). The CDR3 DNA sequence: TGTGCCAGCAGCGGCCCCAGGGGGCCGGACATTCAGTACTTC. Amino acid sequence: CASSGPRGPDIQYF.

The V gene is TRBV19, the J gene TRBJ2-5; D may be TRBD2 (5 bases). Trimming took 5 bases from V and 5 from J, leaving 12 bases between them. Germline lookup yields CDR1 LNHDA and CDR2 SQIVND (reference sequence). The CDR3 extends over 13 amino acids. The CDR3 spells CASSGMAGETQYF. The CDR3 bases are TGTGCCAGTAGTGGAATGGCGGGCGAGACCCAGTACTTC.

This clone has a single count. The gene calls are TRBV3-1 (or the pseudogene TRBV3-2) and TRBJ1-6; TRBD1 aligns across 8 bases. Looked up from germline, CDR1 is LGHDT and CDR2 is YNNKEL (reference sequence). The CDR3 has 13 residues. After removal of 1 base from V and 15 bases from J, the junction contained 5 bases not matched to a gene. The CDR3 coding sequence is TGTGCCAGCAGCCAAGTAGACAGGGGACGCCTCCACTTT. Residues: CASSQVDRGRLHF.

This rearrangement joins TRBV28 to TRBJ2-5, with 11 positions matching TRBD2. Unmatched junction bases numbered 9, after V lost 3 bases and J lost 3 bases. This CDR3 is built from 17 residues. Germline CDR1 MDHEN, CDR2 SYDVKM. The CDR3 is CASSLSSGGAREETQYF. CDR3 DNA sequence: TGTGCCAGCAGTTTGAGTAGCGGGGGGGCCAGGGAAGAGACCCAGTACTTC.

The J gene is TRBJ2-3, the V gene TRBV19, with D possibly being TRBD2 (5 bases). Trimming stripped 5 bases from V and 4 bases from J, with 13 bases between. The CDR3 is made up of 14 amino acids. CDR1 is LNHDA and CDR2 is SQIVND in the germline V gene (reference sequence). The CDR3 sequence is CASSRLAGADTQYF. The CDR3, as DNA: TGTGCCAGTAGTCGGCTAGCCGGAGCAGATACGCAGTATTTT.

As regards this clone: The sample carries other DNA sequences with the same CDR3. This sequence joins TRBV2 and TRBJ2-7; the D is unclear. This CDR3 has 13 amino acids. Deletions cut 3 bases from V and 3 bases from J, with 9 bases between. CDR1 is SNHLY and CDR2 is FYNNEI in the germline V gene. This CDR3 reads CASSEYRNYEQYF. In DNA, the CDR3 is TGTGCCAGCAGTGAGTACAGAAACTACGAGCAGTACTTC.

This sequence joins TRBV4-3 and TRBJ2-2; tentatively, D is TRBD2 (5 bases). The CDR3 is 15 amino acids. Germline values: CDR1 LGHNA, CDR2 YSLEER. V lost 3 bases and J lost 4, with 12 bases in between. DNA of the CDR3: TGCGCCAGCAGCCAGGGAGTTTTGGGCACCGGGGAGCTGTTTTTT. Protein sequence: CASSQGVLGTGELFF.

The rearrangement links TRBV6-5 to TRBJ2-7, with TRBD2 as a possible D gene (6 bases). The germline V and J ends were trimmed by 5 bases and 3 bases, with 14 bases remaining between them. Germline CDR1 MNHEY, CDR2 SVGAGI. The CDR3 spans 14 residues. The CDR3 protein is CASSPGLINYEQYF. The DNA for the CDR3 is TGTGCCAGCAGTCCGGGACTGATTAACTACGAGCAGTACTTC.

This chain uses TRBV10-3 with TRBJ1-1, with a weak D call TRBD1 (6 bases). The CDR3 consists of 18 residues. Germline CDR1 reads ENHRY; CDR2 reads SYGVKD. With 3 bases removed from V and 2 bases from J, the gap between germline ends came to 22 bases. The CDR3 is CAISEQGQLKGGNTEAFF. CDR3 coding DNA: TGTGCCATCAGTGAACAAGGACAGTTAAAAGGGGGTAACACTGAAGCTTTCTTT.

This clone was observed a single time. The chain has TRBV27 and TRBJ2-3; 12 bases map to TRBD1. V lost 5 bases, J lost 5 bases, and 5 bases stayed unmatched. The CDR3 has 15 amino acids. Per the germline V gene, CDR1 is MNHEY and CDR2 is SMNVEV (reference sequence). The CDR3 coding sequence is TGTGCCAGCAGTCCCGGGACAGGGGGCAGAGATACGCAGTATTTT. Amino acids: CASSPGTGGRDTQYF.

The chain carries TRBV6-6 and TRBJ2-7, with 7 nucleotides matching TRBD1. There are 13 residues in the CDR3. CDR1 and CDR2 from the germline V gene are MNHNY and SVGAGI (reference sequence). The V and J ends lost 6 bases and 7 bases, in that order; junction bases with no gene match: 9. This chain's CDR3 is CASSLKPGQEQYF. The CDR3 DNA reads TGTGCCAGCAGCCTTAAACCGGGACAGGAGCAGTACTTC.

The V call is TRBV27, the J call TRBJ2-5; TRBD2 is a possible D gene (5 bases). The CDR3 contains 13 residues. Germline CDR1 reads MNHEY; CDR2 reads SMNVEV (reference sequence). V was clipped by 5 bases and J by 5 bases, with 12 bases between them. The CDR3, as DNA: TGTGCCAGCAGTATCCGACCGGGGGAGACCCAGTACTTC. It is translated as CASSIRPGETQYF.

As DNA, the CDR3 is TGTGCCATCACCGCTGACAGGGGGCGCGTGCAGTTCTTC. Encoded protein: CAITADRGRVQFF. The chain uses TRBV10-3 and TRBJ2-1; TRBD1 matches 10 bases. J lost 12 bases, V lost 7 bases, and 9 bases had no gene match. CDR3 length: 13 amino acids. CDR1 is ENHRY and CDR2 is SYGVKD in the germline V gene.

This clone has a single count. The CDR3 spells CASSRGTYQETQYF. In DNA form, the CDR3 reads TGTGCCAGCAGTCGAGGGACTTACCAAGAGACCCAGTACTTC. The chain carries TRBV6-5 and TRBJ2-5, with D perhaps matching TRBD2 (6 bases). The germline V and J ends were trimmed by 5 bases and 0 bases, with 10 bases remaining between them. CDR1 is MNHEY, CDR2 SVGAGI, per germline. The CDR3 is 14 amino acids.